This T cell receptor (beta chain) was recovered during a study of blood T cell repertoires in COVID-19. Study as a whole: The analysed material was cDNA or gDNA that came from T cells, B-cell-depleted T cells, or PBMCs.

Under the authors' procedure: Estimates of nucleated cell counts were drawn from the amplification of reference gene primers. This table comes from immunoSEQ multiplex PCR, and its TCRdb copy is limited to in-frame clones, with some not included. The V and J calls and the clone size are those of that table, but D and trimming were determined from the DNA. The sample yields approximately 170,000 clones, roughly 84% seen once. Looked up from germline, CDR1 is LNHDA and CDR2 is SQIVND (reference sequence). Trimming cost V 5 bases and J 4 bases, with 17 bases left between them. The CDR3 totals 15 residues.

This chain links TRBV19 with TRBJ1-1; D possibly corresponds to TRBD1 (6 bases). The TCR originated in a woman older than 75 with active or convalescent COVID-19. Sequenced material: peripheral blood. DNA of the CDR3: TGTGCCAGTAGTTTCAGGGGTCTCTTCTCCACTGAAGCTTTCTTT. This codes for CASSFRGLFSTEAFF.